By its share, the clone carrying this TCR beta chain is medium-sized (0.01 to 0.1%). Trimming removed 3 bases at V and 7 bases at J, with 6 bases between. The germline V gene encodes CDR1 MDHEN and CDR2 SYDVKM. The CDR3 is 11 amino acids. The study amplified the TCR beta CDR3 region from genomic DNA. This amplification was carried out by two rounds of multiplex PCR. Initially, in first-round PCR, primers specific to each TRBV and TRBJ gene were used. MiXCR was run by TCRdb on the multiplex PCR reads, yielding one entry per CDR3 protein. The sample shows more than 13,000 distinct CDR3 sequences, 30% of them seen only once. The source of the sample is a study of prognosis after radiotherapy for stage I lung cancer. Across the study: The study recorded squamous cell carcinoma in seven patients and adenocarcinoma in fewer than 15. Not a single patient was given any concurrent therapy alongside stereotactic body radiotherapy, also referred to as SBRT.

This sample comprised PBMCs, obtained before or after stereotactic body radiation therapy (not recorded which). The sequence was obtained from a donor over 45 with non-small cell lung cancer. This chain connects TRBV28 to TRBJ1-2, with D unclear. The CDR3 sequence is CASSFFGGYTF. The CDR3 DNA follows: TGTGCCAGCAGTTTTTTTGGTGGCTACACCTTC.